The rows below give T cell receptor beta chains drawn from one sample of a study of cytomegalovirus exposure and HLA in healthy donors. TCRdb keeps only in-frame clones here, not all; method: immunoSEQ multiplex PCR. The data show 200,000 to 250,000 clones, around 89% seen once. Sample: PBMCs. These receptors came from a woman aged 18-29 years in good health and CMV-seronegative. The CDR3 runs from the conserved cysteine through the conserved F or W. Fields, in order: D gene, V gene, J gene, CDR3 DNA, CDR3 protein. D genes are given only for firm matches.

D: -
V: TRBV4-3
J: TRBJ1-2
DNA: TGCGCCAGCAGCCGGGCCTTCAGCGGGGGAGTCTATGGCTACACCTTC
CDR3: CASSRAFSGGVYGYTF

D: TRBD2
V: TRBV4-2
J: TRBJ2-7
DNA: TGTGCCAGCAGCCAAGGAGGAGCGGGGGTCTACGAGCAGTACTTC
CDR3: CASSQGGAGVYEQYF

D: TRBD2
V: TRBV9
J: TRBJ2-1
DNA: TGTGCCAGCAGCACCCGGCTGGGGGGGGCCTACAATGAGCAGTTCTTC
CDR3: CASSTRLGGAYNEQFF

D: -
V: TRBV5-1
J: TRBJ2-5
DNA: TGCGCCAGCACAAACTTCGGGGGAGCCCAAGAGACCCAGTACTTC
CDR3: CASTNFGGAQETQYF

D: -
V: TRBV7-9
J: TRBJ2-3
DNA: TGTGCCAGCCTGACTTATTCAGATACGCAGTATTTT
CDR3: CASLTYSDTQYF

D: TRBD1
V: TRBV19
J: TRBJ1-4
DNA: TGTGCCAGTAGCGAAACGGACGGGACAGGGGTTGCAACTAATGAAAAACTGTTTTTT
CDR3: CASSETDGTGVATNEKLFF

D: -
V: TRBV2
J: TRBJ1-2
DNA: TGTGCCAGCAGTGAGGGAGGCGGCTACACCTTC
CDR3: CASSEGGGYTF

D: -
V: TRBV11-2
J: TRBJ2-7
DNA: TGTGCCAGCAGCTTGTTAGGGGGCGAGCAGTACTTC
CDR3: CASSLLGGEQYF

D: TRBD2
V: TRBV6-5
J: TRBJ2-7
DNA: TGTGCCAGCAGTTACTCAGGTGGGGGGGGCTACGAGCAGTACTTC
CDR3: CASSYSGGGGYEQYF

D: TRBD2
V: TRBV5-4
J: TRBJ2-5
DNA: TGTGCCAGCAGCCCAACTAGCGGAAGAGAGACCCAGTACTTC
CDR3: CASSPTSGRETQYF

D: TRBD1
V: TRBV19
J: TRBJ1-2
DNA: TGTGCCAGTAGTATGGTGGGACAGGGGCTGGTTGACTATGGCTACACCTTC
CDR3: CASSMVGQGLVDYGYTF

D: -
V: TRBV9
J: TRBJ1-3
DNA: TGTGCCAGCAGCGTAGCTTCAGGGGACTACTCTGGAAACACCATATATTTT
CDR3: CASSVASGDYSGNTIYF

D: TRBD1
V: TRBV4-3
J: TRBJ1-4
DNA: TGCGCCAGCAGCCAAGTTAGGGGGCCCGGGGAAAAACTGTTTTTT
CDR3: CASSQVRGPGEKLFF

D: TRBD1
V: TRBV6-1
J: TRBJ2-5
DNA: TGTGCCAGCGGTCGACAGGGGGCGGGACAAGAGACCCAGTACTTC
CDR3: CASGRQGAGQETQYF

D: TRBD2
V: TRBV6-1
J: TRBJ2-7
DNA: TGTGCCAGCAGTGAAGTCGTCGCGGGGGGGTCCGAGCAGTACTTC
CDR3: CASSEVVAGGSEQYF

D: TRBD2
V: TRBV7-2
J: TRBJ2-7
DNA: TGTGCCAGCAGCTTAGGAATTAGGACTAGCGGGGGGGCGGGGCAGTACTTC
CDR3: CASSLGIRTSGGAGQYF

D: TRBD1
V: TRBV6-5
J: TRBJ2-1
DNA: TGTGCCAGCGGGGGACAGGGCTACAATGAGCAGTTCTTC
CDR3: CASGGQGYNEQFF